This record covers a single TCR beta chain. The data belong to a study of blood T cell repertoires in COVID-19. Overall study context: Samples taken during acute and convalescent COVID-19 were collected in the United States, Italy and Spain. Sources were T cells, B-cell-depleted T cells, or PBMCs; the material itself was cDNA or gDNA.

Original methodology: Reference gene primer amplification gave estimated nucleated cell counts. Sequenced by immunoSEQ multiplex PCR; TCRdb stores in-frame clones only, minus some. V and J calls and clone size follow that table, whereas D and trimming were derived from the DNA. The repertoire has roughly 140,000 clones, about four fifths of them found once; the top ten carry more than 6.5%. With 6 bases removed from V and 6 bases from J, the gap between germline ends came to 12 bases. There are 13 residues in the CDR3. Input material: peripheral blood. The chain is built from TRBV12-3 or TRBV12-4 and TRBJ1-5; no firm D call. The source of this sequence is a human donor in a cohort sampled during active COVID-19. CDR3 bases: TGTGCCAGCAGCCCCGGACTTGGTCAGCCCCAGCATTTT. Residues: CASSPGLGQPQHF.